The rows below give T cell receptor beta chains drawn from one sample of a study of OX40 agonist ivuxolimab in advanced cancers. The repertoire was sequenced with immunoSEQ multiplex PCR; TCRdb's copy has only in-frame clones and lacks some. The table has about 11,000 clones, 70% to 80% seen once. This material consisted of CD4+ or CD8+ T cells sorted from blood, taken in a trial of the OX40 agonist ivuxolimab. Receptor source: an adult with an advanced solid tumor such as melanoma, head and neck, liver or kidney cancer. Both conserved end residues are part of each CDR3. A D gene is named only where the DNA matches it firmly. Only some rows state a clone size, as once, few, many or a class for expanded clones.

J,size,D,V,DNA,CDR3
TRBJ2-5,few,.,TRBV19,TGTGCCAGTAGTATAGGAGGGACTTGGGAAGAGACCCAGTACTTC,CASSIGGTWEETQYF
TRBJ2-7,.,TRBD1,TRBV9,TGTGCCAGCAGCCCCCCGACAGGGGGCTTGTACGAGCAGTACTTC,CASSPPTGGLYEQYF
TRBJ2-7,.,TRBD1,TRBV5-5,TGTGCCAGCAGCCAAGGGACAGGGGACTACGAGCAGTACTTC,CASSQGTGDYEQYF
TRBJ1-2,once,.,TRBV7-9,TGTGCCAGCAGCTTAGATAGTACAGGGCTGGACGGGGGCTACACCTTC,CASSLDSTGLDGGYTF
TRBJ2-1,.,.,TRBV2,TGTGCCAGCAGGGGGATTAATGAGCAGTTCTTC,CASRGINEQFF
TRBJ2-7,.,TRBD1,TRBV4-2,TGTGCCAGCAGCCAAGATCAGGGGGACAGCCCCTACGAGCAGTACTTC,CASSQDQGDSPYEQYF
TRBJ2-3,.,.,TRBV7-2,TGTGCCAGCAGCTTCCCGGGGGCTAGCGGACTAACAGATACGCAGTATTTT,CASSFPGASGLTDTQYF
TRBJ2-2,.,.,TRBV1,TGCACCAGCAGCCAGGGTGACTTAAACACCGGGGAGCTGTTTTTT,CTSSQGDLNTGELFF
TRBJ2-2,.,.,TRBV29-1,TGCAGCGTTGAAGGCGGACCTAACACCGGGGAGCTGTTTTTT,CSVEGGPNTGELFF
TRBJ2-3,.,.,TRBV27,TGTGCCAGCAGTACCCGGGACGGCCTGTATTTT,CASSTRDGLYF
TRBJ1-5,once,.,TRBV5-6,TGTGCCAGCAGCTTTCGACAAAGCAATCAGCCCCAGCATTTT,CASSFRQSNQPQHF
TRBJ1-1,.,TRBD1,TRBV7-8,TGTGCCAGCAGCTCGTTTGGGGACAGGGGTGACACTGAAGCTTTCTTT,CASSSFGDRGDTEAFF
TRBJ1-1,.,.,TRBV6-1,TGTGCCAGCAGTGACAAGATGAACACTGAAGCTTTCTTT,CASSDKMNTEAFF
TRBJ2-1,.,.,TRBV7-3,TGTGCCAGCAGGCAGGGTCAAAATGAGCAGTTCTTC,CASRQGQNEQFF
TRBJ2-1,.,.,TRBV10-1,TGCGCCAGCAGTGAGTCGAAGGGCCGGACGGGAGCTTACAATGAGCAGTTCTTC,CASSESKGRTGAYNEQFF
TRBJ1-3,.,.,TRBV7-2,TGTGCCAGCAGCCCGGGACCCTCTGGAAACACCATATATTTT,CASSPGPSGNTIYF
TRBJ1-2,.,.,TRBV10-3,TGTGCCATCAGTGGGGGAGGGGCAAATAACTATGGCTACACCTTC,CAISGGGANNYGYTF
TRBJ1-1,.,.,TRBV11-2,TGTGCCAGCAGCTTAGATCCAGACATTATGACTGAAGCTTTCTTT,CASSLDPDIMTEAFF
TRBJ2-3,.,TRBD2,TRBV7-9,TGTGCCAGCAGCTTAGGGCGGGGGAGGGACACAGATACGCAGTATTTT,CASSLGRGRDTDTQYF
TRBJ2-7,.,.,TRBV10-1,TGCGCCACCCCGGAAGGATCAGCCTACGAGCAGTACTTC,CATPEGSAYEQYF
TRBJ2-7,.,.,TRBV5-5,TGTGCCAGCAGTCCGGTGGCAGGGGACTACGAGCAGTACTTC,CASSPVAGDYEQYF
TRBJ2-3,.,TRBD2,TRBV6-1,TGTGCCAGCAGTGAGGGACTAGCGGGAACAGATACGCAGTATTTT,CASSEGLAGTDTQYF